Listed below are T cell receptor beta chains from one sample, sequenced in a study of blood T cell repertoires in COVID-19. Method: immunoSEQ multiplex PCR; TCRdb's copy keeps in-frame clones and lacks some. In the table there are some 250,000 clones, around 90% of which are singletons. The sequenced sample consisted of peripheral blood. Every receptor here comes from a woman aged 30 to 39 with acute or convalescent COVID-19. The CDR3 runs from the conserved cysteine through the conserved F or W. A D gene is named only where the DNA matches it firmly. For some rows the clone size is stated as once, few or many, or as a class when expanded; others skip it.

d_call,clone_size,j_call,v_call,cdr3_length,cdr3_aa,cdr3_nt
TRBD1,.,TRBJ1-5,TRBV7-8,16,CASSFTGTGMVQPQHF,TGTGCCAGCAGCTTTACCGGGACAGGGATGGTTCAGCCCCAGCATTTT
TRBD2,.,TRBJ2-5,TRBV9,15,CASSVAGGHLETQYF,TGTGCCAGCAGCGTAGCGGGAGGTCATCTGGAGACCCAGTACTTC
TRBD1,.,TRBJ2-1,TRBV30,14,CAWSRTGDYNEQFF,TGTGCCTGGAGTAGAACAGGGGACTACAATGAGCAGTTCTTC
.,few,TRBJ2-3,TRBV11-3,14,CASTPGGVTDTQYF,TGTGCCAGCACCCCAGGAGGGGTCACAGATACGCAGTATTTT
TRBD1,once,TRBJ1-3,TRBV6-1,16,CASSEEVGTGRNTIYF,TGTGCCAGCAGTGAAGAAGTTGGGACAGGCCGAAACACCATATATTTT
.,.,TRBJ2-7,TRBV7-2,14,CASNKPQQGGEQYF,TGTGCCAGCAACAAACCCCAACAGGGAGGGGAGCAGTACTTC
.,.,TRBJ2-1,TRBV4-3,16,CASSHVGIASGNEQFF,TGCGCCAGCAGCCACGTGGGGATAGCCTCGGGGAATGAGCAGTTCTTC
.,.,TRBJ1-2,TRBV7-3,15,CASSLAGKANYGYTF,TGTGCCAGCAGCTTAGCAGGGAAGGCTAACTATGGCTACACCTTC
.,.,TRBJ2-1,TRBV9,17,CASSVALAGGGDNEQFF,TGTGCCAGCAGCGTAGCTTTGGCGGGCGGAGGGGACAATGAGCAGTTCTTC
.,.,TRBJ1-1,TRBV19,12,CASSIGHFQAFF,TGTGCCAGTAGTATTGGGCACTTCCAGGCTTTCTTT
TRBD2,.,TRBJ2-7,TRBV7-2,15,CASSLGGTSAHEQYF,TGTGCCAGCAGCTTAGGTGGGACTAGCGCCCACGAGCAGTACTTC
TRBD2,.,TRBJ2-2,TRBV2,15,CASSETSGSIGELFF,TGTGCCAGCAGTGAAACTAGCGGGAGTATCGGGGAGCTGTTTTTT
TRBD2,.,TRBJ2-3,TRBV11-2,18,CASSLDRASGGSTDTQYF,TGTGCCAGCAGCTTAGATCGGGCTAGCGGGGGCAGCACAGATACGCAGTATTTT
.,.,TRBJ2-7,TRBV12-3/TRBV12-4,13,CASRGQDRYEQYF,TGTGCCAGCAGGGGACAAGACAGATACGAGCAGTACTTC
TRBD1,once,TRBJ2-1,TRBV7-8,16,CASAFQGQGAQNEQFF,TGTGCCAGCGCCTTCCAGGGACAGGGGGCGCAGAATGAGCAGTTCTTC
.,.,TRBJ1-2,TRBV20-1,11,CSARAQKRYTF,TGCAGTGCTAGAGCCCAGAAACGCTACACCTTC
.,once,TRBJ2-3,TRBV7-2,17,CASSLASSAPRTDTQYF,TGTGCCAGCAGCTTAGCCTCTAGCGCCCCTCGCACAGATACGCAGTATTTT
.,.,TRBJ1-5,TRBV6-5,13,CASSYSNRQPQHF,TGTGCCAGCAGTTACTCGAACCGGCAGCCCCAGCATTTT
.,.,TRBJ1-5,TRBV2,14,CASRFPVGNQPQHF,TGTGCCAGCAGGTTTCCAGTCGGCAATCAGCCCCAGCATTTT
TRBD2,.,TRBJ2-3,TRBV24-1,15,CATSDKIAGQDTQYF,TGTGCCACCAGTGACAAAATAGCGGGACAAGATACGCAGTATTTT
TRBD2,.,TRBJ2-7,TRBV2,13,CASSESSGYEQYF,TGTGCCAGCAGTGAGTCTAGCGGGTACGAGCAGTACTTC
TRBD2,once,TRBJ2-2,TRBV7-3,16,CASSFASGKNTGELFF,TGTGCCAGCAGCTTTGCTAGCGGGAAGAACACCGGGGAGCTGTTTTTT